This passage covers 6 T cell receptor beta chains from one sample sequenced in a study of T cells expressing NK-cell markers. TCRdb derives one entry per CDR3 protein from the 5' RACE reads, leaving out DNA. The ten most abundant clones cover roughly 4.2% of a sample with 200,000 to 300,000 distinct CDR3 sequences. The material sequenced was blood T cells: a sorted CD56 or NKG2C T cell subset, CD4+ or CD8+ T cells, or bulk PBMC T cells (not recorded which). These receptors originate from a woman aged 18-70 years in good health.

This rearrangement joins TRBV7-2 to TRBJ1-1. Germline V CDR1 and CDR2: SGHTA, FQGNSA. The CDR3 contains 12 residues. CDR3 in amino acids: CASSYMNTEAFF.

The rearrangement uses TRBV19 and TRBJ1-1; the D gene TCRdb calls, TRBD1, cannot be checked with no DNA. Germline lookup yields CDR1 LNHDA and CDR2 SQIVND (reference sequence). The CDR3 loop spans 15 amino acids. CDR3: CASSFRTGGGTEAFF.

The chain links TRBV7-9 to TRBJ2-5; TCRdb picks TRBD1, but there is no DNA to check that call. This CDR3 contains 15 residues. Germline V gene lookup returns CDR1 SEHNR and CDR2 FQNEAQ (reference sequence). The CDR3 loop is CASSLGQLYQETQYF.

The V call is TRBV20-1, the J call TRBJ2-1; absent DNA, TCRdb's TRBD2 call cannot be checked. CDR3 length: 17 amino acids. Germline CDR1 reads DFQATT; CDR2 reads SNEGSKA (reference sequence). The CDR3 region is CSARVASGRASYNEQFF.

This chain links TRBV5-1 with TRBJ1-3. CDR3 length equals 14 residues. CDR1 is SGHRS and CDR2 is YFSETQ in the germline V gene. This CDR3 is CASSLSTTGNTIYF.

The chain uses TRBV6-1 and TRBJ1-3; checking the TCRdb D call of TRBD1 is not possible without DNA. Germline V gene data show CDR1 as MNHNS and CDR2 as SASEGT. The CDR3 consists of 16 residues. CDR3 sequence reads: CASSARTSAGGNTIYF.